These T cell receptor beta chains were read from a single sample in a study of cytomegalovirus exposure and HLA in healthy donors. Repertoires were generated with immunoSEQ multiplex PCR, while TCRdb's copy carries only in-frame clones and drops some. This sample has about 94,000 clones, with about three fifths found just once. The sample comprised PBMCs. These TCRs come from a man aged 30 to 39 in good health and CMV-seronegative. CDR3s include the opening cysteine and the closing phenylalanine or tryptophan. A D gene is named only where the DNA matches it firmly. Clone size appears in some rows only: once, few, many, or a class for an expanded clone.

cdr3_aa cdr3_nt j_call clone_size d_call v_call
CASSQEGGGVKNEQFF TGTGCCAGCAGCCAAGAGGGGGGAGGGGTCAAGAATGAGCAGTTCTTC TRBJ2-1 . TRBD2 TRBV14
CASSLGVAEYQPQHF TGTGCCAGCAGCTTAGGCGTCGCCGAATATCAGCCCCAGCATTTT TRBJ1-5 . . TRBV11-2
CASSQALNTEAFF TGTGCCAGCAGTCAGGCTTTGAACACTGAAGCTTTCTTT TRBJ1-1 few . TRBV25-1
CASGQQGAGSPLHF TGTGCCAGCGGCCAACAGGGGGCCGGCTCACCCCTCCACTTT TRBJ1-6 . TRBD1 TRBV18
CASSGGPAGGEKLFF TGCGCCAGCAGTGGGGGCCCGGCGGGGGGTGAAAAACTGTTTTTT TRBJ1-4 . . TRBV10-2
CSVRGQGNTDTQYF TGCAGCGTTAGGGGGCAGGGTAACACAGATACGCAGTATTTT TRBJ2-3 . TRBD1 TRBV29-1
CASRPLEAKNIQYF TGTGCCAGCAGGCCGTTAGAAGCCAAAAACATTCAGTACTTC TRBJ2-4 few . TRBV6-5
CASKAPDSKNQPQHF TGTGCCAGCAAAGCCCCGGACAGCAAGAATCAGCCCCAGCATTTT TRBJ1-5 few . TRBV28
CASSYATGSAADTIYF TGTGCCAGCAGTTACGCGACAGGGTCCGCAGCGGACACCATATATTTT TRBJ1-3 . TRBD1 TRBV6-6
CASSFTGGAYNSPLHF TGTGCCAGCAGCTTTACAGGGGGTGCCTATAATTCACCCCTCCACTTT TRBJ1-6 . TRBD1 TRBV7-2
CASSVNQGAPQHF TGTGCCAGCAGTGTGAATCAGGGCGCGCCCCAGCATTTT TRBJ1-5 . . TRBV6-1
CASSHQGNTGELFF TGTGCCAGCAGCCACCAGGGGAACACCGGGGAGCTGTTTTTT TRBJ2-2 . . TRBV14
CASSLAGEITEAFF TGTGCCAGCAGCTTAGCAGGGGAAATCACTGAAGCTTTCTTT TRBJ1-1 few . TRBV7-9
CASSFAIYGLNEQFF TGTGCCAGCAGCTTCGCGATCTATGGGCTCAATGAGCAGTTCTTC TRBJ2-1 . . TRBV11-2
CASSTPGQGAPGELFF TGTGCCAGTAGTACGCCGGGACAGGGGGCTCCCGGGGAGCTGTTTTTT TRBJ2-2 . TRBD1 TRBV19
CASSSPVARDTGELFF TGTGCCAGCAGCTCCCCGGTTGCCCGGGACACCGGGGAGCTGTTTTTT TRBJ2-2 few . TRBV7-9
CASIRRASGGASAKNIQYF TGTGCCAGCATCCGACGGGCTAGCGGGGGGGCCTCAGCCAAAAACATTCAGTACTTC TRBJ2-4 . TRBD2 TRBV2
CASSLHGTGVQEAQYF TGCGCCAGCAGCTTGCATGGGACAGGAGTCCAAGAGGCCCAGTACTTC TRBJ2-5 . TRBD1 TRBV5-1
CASSLSVRETQYF TGTGCCAGCAGTTTATCGGTTAGAGAGACCCAGTACTTC TRBJ2-5 once . TRBV27
CASSIAGYEQYF TGTGCCAGTAGTATCGCAGGCTACGAGCAGTACTTC TRBJ2-7 once . TRBV19
CSSSPTGFEQYF TGTTCCAGCAGCCCTACGGGGTTTGAGCAGTACTTC TRBJ2-7 . . TRBV7-9
CASSPLALTGGYQETQYF TGTGCCAGCTCACCACTCGCTTTGACAGGGGGGTACCAAGAGACCCAGTACTTC TRBJ2-5 . TRBD1 TRBV18
CASSLSGDYGYTF TGTGCCAGTAGTTTGTCGGGGGACTATGGCTACACCTTC TRBJ1-2 . . TRBV19
CASSSNPYEQYF TGTGCCAGCAGCTCCAATCCCTACGAGCAGTACTTC TRBJ2-7 . . TRBV11-3
CASSLWRTGGNEQYF TGTGCTAGCAGCTTATGGCGGACAGGGGGGAACGAGCAGTACTTC TRBJ2-7 few TRBD1 TRBV7-7
CASATGTRVYNEQFF TGTGCCAGCGCTACCGGGACTAGGGTCTACAATGAGCAGTTCTTC TRBJ2-1 . TRBD2 TRBV28
CASSFDRDKAEAFF TGTGCCAGCAGCTTCGACAGGGACAAGGCTGAAGCTTTCTTT TRBJ1-1 once TRBD1 TRBV11-2
CASSAGGPGGYTF TGTGCCAGCAGCGCTGGGGGCCCAGGAGGCTACACCTTC TRBJ1-2 . . TRBV7-9
CAISDKGTGIAEAFF TGTGCCATCAGTGATAAAGGAACAGGGATCGCTGAAGCTTTCTTT TRBJ1-1 medium-sized . TRBV10-3
CASSYLGTGKLFF TGTGCCAGCAGTTACCTTGGGACAGGGAAACTGTTTTTT TRBJ1-4 few TRBD1 TRBV6-5
CASSWTGGRYEQYF TGTGCCAGCAGCTGGACAGGGGGTAGGTACGAGCAGTACTTC TRBJ2-7 . TRBD1 TRBV6-5
CASSVGPEGNTIYF TGCGCCAGCAGCGTGGGGCCGGAGGGAAACACCATATATTTT TRBJ1-3 . . TRBV5-1
CASTPQRGGEQYF TGTGCCAGTACCCCTCAGCGGGGGGGTGAGCAGTACTTC TRBJ2-7 few TRBD2 TRBV19
CASSLGTGKGLF TGTGCCAGCAGTTTGGGGACAGGAAAAGGGTTATTT TRBJ1-1 once TRBD1 TRBV28
CASSSTSGSANEQFF TGTGCCAGCAGTTCGACTAGCGGGAGTGCAAATGAGCAGTTCTTC TRBJ2-1 once TRBD2 TRBV6-6
CASSVATGTQETQYF TGTGCCAGCAGCGTAGCTACAGGGACCCAAGAGACCCAGTACTTC TRBJ2-5 . . TRBV9